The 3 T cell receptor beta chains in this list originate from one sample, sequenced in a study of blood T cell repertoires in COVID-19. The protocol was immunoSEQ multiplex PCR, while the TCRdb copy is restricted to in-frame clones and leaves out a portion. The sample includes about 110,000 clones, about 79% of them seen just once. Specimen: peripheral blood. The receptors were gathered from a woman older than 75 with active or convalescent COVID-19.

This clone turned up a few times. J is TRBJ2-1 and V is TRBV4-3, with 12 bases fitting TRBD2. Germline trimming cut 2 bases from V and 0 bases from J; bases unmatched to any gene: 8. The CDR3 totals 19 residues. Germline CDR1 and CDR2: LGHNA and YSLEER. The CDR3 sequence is CASSQMWLAGGSSYNEQFF. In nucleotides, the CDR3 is TGCGCCAGCAGCCAAATGTGGCTAGCGGGAGGGAGCTCCTACAATGAGCAGTTCTTC.

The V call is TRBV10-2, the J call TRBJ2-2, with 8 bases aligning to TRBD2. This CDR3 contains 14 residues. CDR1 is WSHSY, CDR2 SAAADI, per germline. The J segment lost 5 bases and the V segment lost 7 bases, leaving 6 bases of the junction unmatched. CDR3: CASTTSGATGELFF. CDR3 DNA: TGCGCCAGCACCACTAGCGGAGCTACCGGGGAGCTGTTTTTT.

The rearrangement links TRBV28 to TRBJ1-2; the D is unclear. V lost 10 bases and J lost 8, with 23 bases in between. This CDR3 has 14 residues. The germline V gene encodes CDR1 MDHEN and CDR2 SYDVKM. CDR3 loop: CAIRTGSRRGGYTF. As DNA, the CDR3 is TGTGCCATCAGGACGGGGAGCCGGAGAGGGGGCTACACCTTC.